What follows are 14 T cell receptor beta chains derived from one specimen sequenced in a study of cytomegalovirus exposure and HLA in healthy donors. PCR used 60 Vbeta primers and 13 Jbeta primers. The assay was immunoSEQ multiplex PCR, and TCRdb's table has in-frame clones only and misses some. The sample has 100,000 or so clones, 75% seen once. The sequencing sample was made of PBMCs. These receptors were collected from a man over 45 in good health and CMV-seronegative.

The gene calls are TRBV30 and TRBJ2-7; 10 bases line up with TRBD1. CDR1 and CDR2 from the germline V gene are GTSNPN and SVGIG (reference sequence). V lost 0 bases, J lost 3 bases, and 5 bases stayed unmatched. The CDR3 has 15 amino acids. The CDR3 region has the DNA TGTGCCTGGAGTGTACGGGACAGGGGACTCTACGAGCAGTACTTC. Translating it yields CAWSVRDRGLYEQYF.

The J gene is TRBJ1-2, the V gene TRBV5-1; possible D gene TRBD1, 6 bases. V gave up 5 bases and J gave up 7 bases, with 18 bases separating them. CDR3 length equals 14 residues. The germline gives CDR1 SGHRS, CDR2 YFSETQ. This CDR3 reads CASRPAQGMSGYTF. DNA of the CDR3: TGCGCCAGCAGGCCGGCCCAGGGGATGAGTGGCTACACCTTC.

The chain couples TRBV27 to TRBJ2-7; 7 bases agree with TRBD1. CDR1 and CDR2 (germline): MNHEY, SMNVEV (reference sequence). Unmatched junction bases numbered 10, after V lost 2 bases and J lost 0 bases. This CDR3 contains 17 residues. The CDR3 DNA sequence: TGTGCCAGCAGTTTAAATGTTGCAGGGGGAAACTCCTACGAGCAGTACTTC. Its protein is CASSLNVAGGNSYEQYF.

The chain has TRBV28 and TRBJ2-7; 8 bases are shared with TRBD1. This CDR3 is 14 amino acids long. Germline V CDR1 and CDR2: MDHEN, SYDVKM. V shed 6 bases and J 1 base; nucleotides not matched to a gene: 5. Here the CDR3 reads CASSPGGLSYEQYF. CDR3 sequence (DNA): TGTGCCAGCAGCCCAGGGGGCTTGTCCTACGAGCAGTACTTC.

The chain is built from TRBV29-1 and TRBJ2-7; 9 bases line up with TRBD2. The junction had 13 bases not matched to a gene; V was cut back by 6 bases and J by 7 bases. Looked up from germline, CDR1 is SQVTM and CDR2 is ANQGSEA. The CDR3 extends over 14 amino acids. CDR3 DNA: TGCAGCGTAGGCGAGGCGGGAGGGCGGGGGGAGCAGTACTTC. Residues: CSVGEAGGRGEQYF.

The chain employs TRBV6-6 and TRBJ1-6; 8 nucleotides align to TRBD1. Germline V gives CDR1 MNHNY, CDR2 SVGAGI (reference sequence). The ends lost 5 bases at V and 7 bases at J; junction bases unmatched: 10. This CDR3 region has 16 residues. The CDR3 DNA reads TGTGCCAGCAGTCCAGGACAGGGAGAAGTGAATTCACCCCTCCACTTT. Residues: CASSPGQGEVNSPLHF.

The genes are TRBV4-2 and TRBJ2-1; 8 nucleotides agree with TRBD2. Germline V CDR1 and CDR2: LGHNA, YNFKEQ. This CDR3 has 16 amino acids. V shed 7 bases and J 9 bases; nucleotides not matched to a gene: 17. CDR3 region: CASTPGTRGGLGEQFF. In DNA form, the CDR3 reads TGTGCCAGCACCCCCGGGACTAGGGGGGGGCTTGGTGAGCAGTTCTTC.

The table lists this clone with a count of one. This chain connects TRBV19 to TRBJ2-7; TRBD1 agrees at 9 bases. Germline lookup yields CDR1 LNHDA and CDR2 SQIVND (reference sequence). V trimming: 8 bases; J trimming: 3 bases; junction bases outside the gene matches: 5. The CDR3 spans 13 residues. In DNA, the CDR3 is TGTGCCAGTTCCGGGACAGGGTTCTACGAGCAGTACTTC. It is translated as CASSGTGFYEQYF.

The gene calls are TRBV6-5 and TRBJ2-7, with TRBD1 identical over 9 bases. Per the germline V gene, CDR1 is MNHEY and CDR2 is SVGAGI. The CDR3 totals 15 residues. V lost 0 bases, J lost 3 bases, and 3 bases stayed unmatched. This CDR3 reads CASSYSGQGFYEQYF. CDR3 sequence (DNA): TGTGCCAGCAGTTACTCGGGACAGGGCTTCTACGAGCAGTACTTC.

The chain couples TRBV11-2 to TRBJ1-3; no clear D. Germline CDR1 is SGHAT and CDR2 is FQNNGV. This CDR3 has 11 amino acids. The germline V and J ends were trimmed by 6 bases and 4 bases, with 4 bases remaining between them. CDR3 bases: TGTGCCAGCAGTATAGGAAACACCATATATTTT. Its protein product is CASSIGNTIYF.

The chain employs TRBV7-2 and TRBJ2-3; 13 bases are shared with TRBD2. Germline V CDR1 and CDR2: SGHTA, FQGNSA. There are 19 residues in the CDR3. V dropped 3 bases and J dropped 6; count of bases not matched to a gene: 15. As DNA, the CDR3 is TGTGCCAGCAGCTTGGGGGGGGGCCTCGGACTAGCGGGAGCGGATACGCAGTATTTT. As protein: CASSLGGGLGLAGADTQYF.

The rearrangement links TRBV5-1 to TRBJ2-2; 8 nucleotides agree with TRBD2. The CDR3 length is 15 residues. The J segment lost 4 bases and the V segment lost 6 bases, leaving 8 bases of the junction unmatched. Germline CDR1 SGHRS, CDR2 YFSETQ. CDR3: CASIKSAGGTGELFF. CDR3 in DNA: TGCGCCAGCATCAAAAGTGCGGGGGGCACCGGGGAGCTGTTTTTT.

This clone occurred a few times. The chain has TRBV5-1 and TRBJ2-2; possible D gene TRBD1, 6 bases. Germline lookup yields CDR1 SGHRS and CDR2 YFSETQ. This CDR3 comprises 15 residues. With 4 bases removed from V and 2 bases from J, the gap between germline ends came to 12 bases. CDR3 DNA: TGCGCCAGCAGCCTAACACAGGGAAACACCGGGGAGCTGTTTTTT. It encodes CASSLTQGNTGELFF.

V is TRBV6-5 and J is TRBJ2-7; unclear D gene. This CDR3 has 14 amino acids. CDR1 is MNHEY and CDR2 is SVGAGI in the germline V gene. Deletions cut 6 bases from V and 2 bases from J, with 14 bases between. CDR3 loop: CASRYERGTYEQYF. DNA for the CDR3: TGTGCCAGCAGGTATGAACGAGGAACCTACGAGCAGTACTTC.